The 7 T cell receptor beta chains given below trace back to one sample, sequenced in a study of T cells in Graves' hyperthyroidism and ophthalmopathy. RNA transcripts provided the source from which TCR beta CDR3 regions were amplified. Using the HTBI primer set, a first-round RT-PCR was run on the TCR CDR3. TCRdb passed the multiplex PCR reads through MiXCR, listing each CDR3 protein once. The table has around 110,000 distinct CDR3 sequences, approximately 15% seen once. Sequencing was carried out using blood. All receptors derive from a woman in her forties or fifties with Graves' hyperthyroidism.

The gene calls are TRBV5-1 and TRBJ2-2, with D possibly matching TRBD2 (7 bases). This CDR3 contains 18 residues. V lost 6 bases, J lost 4 bases, and 25 bases lay in between. Germline CDR1 is SGHRS and CDR2 is YFSETQ. This CDR3 reads CASMSGFGGGRGTGELFF. Written as DNA, the CDR3 is TGCGCCAGCATGTCAGGGTTCGGCGGGGGCCGAGGCACCGGGGAGCTGTTTTTT.

V usage is TRBV20-1 and J usage is TRBJ1-2, with D possibly matching TRBD1 (6 bases). V gave up 3 bases and J gave up 8 bases, with 22 bases separating them. This CDR3 spans 15 amino acids. Per germline, CDR1 DFQATT and CDR2 SNEGSKA (reference sequence). This CDR3 reads CSASSGTGSRGGYTF. CDR3 DNA: TGCAGTGCTAGCTCCGGAACAGGGAGTAGGGGAGGCTACACCTTC.

This clonotype was detected ten times or more. The rearrangement uses TRBV28 and TRBJ2-7; 9 bases align to TRBD2. V lost 4 bases, J lost 2 bases, and 6 bases stayed unmatched. Germline CDR1 MDHEN, CDR2 SYDVKM. This CDR3 is 15 amino acids long. CDR3 nucleotides: TGTGCCAGCAGTTCCCTAGCGGGGTCCCCCTACGAGCAGTACGTC. Amino acids: CASSSLAGSPYEQYV.

V and J are TRBV3-1 and TRBJ2-7; D may be TRBD1 (5 bases). Germline V gene lookup returns CDR1 LGHDT and CDR2 YNNKEL (reference sequence). CDR3 length: 14 residues. V was cut by 4 bases and J by 3 bases, with 13 bases left in between. The CDR3 nucleotides read TGTGCCAGCAGCCGGCAGGGAATTTACTACGAGCAGTACTTC. The encoded protein is CASSRQGIYYEQYF.

This clonotype was counted ten times or more. The chain uses TRBV15 and TRBJ2-3; perhaps TRBD2 as D (5 bases). V was shortened by 3 bases and J by 3 bases, with 10 bases between the two germline ends. Germline-derived CDR1 and CDR2 are LNHNV and YYDKDF (reference sequence). This CDR3 is 14 amino acids long. The chain's CDR3 is CATSRSRVTDTQYF. As DNA, the CDR3 is TGTGCCACCAGCAGGTCGAGGGTTACAGATACGCAGTATTTT.

This chain joins TRBV11-1 and TRBJ2-7; tentative D call: TRBD1 (5 bases). Germline-derived CDR1 and CDR2 are SGHAT and FQDESV (reference sequence). V lost 1 base and J 0 bases, leaving 10 bases between the germline ends. CDR3 size: 15 residues. CDR3 sequence reads: CASSLGQTGSYEQYF. The CDR3 DNA follows: TGTGCCAGCAGCTTAGGACAGACGGGCTCCTACGAGCAGTACTTC.

This clonotype was seen a handful of times. This chain joins TRBV7-3 and TRBJ2-2, with TRBD2 as a possible D gene (6 bases). V was trimmed by 5 bases and J by 7 bases, leaving 11 bases between them. This CDR3 has 13 amino acids. Germline CDR1 is SGHTA and CDR2 is FQGTGA. Here the CDR3 reads CASSLGGIGELFF. In DNA, the CDR3 is TGTGCCAGCAGCCTGGGCGGGATCGGGGAGCTGTTTTTT.